The 30 T cell receptor gamma chains below were found in one sample sequenced in a study of Vδ1+ human thymocytes. Study observations and caveats: In the thymus, TRG and TRD repertoires looked highly polyclonal with Gaussian CDR3 lengths.

The template was reverse-transcribed extracted RNA. Pooled V-gene forward primers with one constant-region reverse primer generated the CDR3 amplicons by multiplex PCR. TCRdb re-called the multiplex PCR reads using CATT. The sample lists around 11,000 gamma-chain clones; about 47% were seen once. Antigens of these TCRs are unknown. Sequencing used Vdelta1+ gamma-delta thymocytes from the thymus. The sample's subset: FACS-sorted CD3+ TCRalphabeta- TCRVdelta1+ TCRVdelta2- thymocytes. These TCRs come from a boy under two years old who had congenital heart surgery.

On this clone: This same CDR3 is encoded by further DNA sequences in the sample. The V and J genes are TRGV3 and TRGJ1 or TRGJ2. TCRdb lists no J gene, so it was determined here by aligning the DNA to germline. The germline gives CDR1 VTNTFY, CDR2 YDVSTARD (reference sequence). Unmatched junction bases numbered 5, after V lost 0 bases and J lost 6 bases. This CDR3 is built from 13 residues. CDR3 DNA sequence: TGTGCCACCTGGGACAGGCGTCGTTATAAGAAACTCTTT. This sequence encodes CATWDRRRYKKLF.

This chain joins TRGV9 and TRGJ1 or TRGJ2. With 1 base clipped from V and 10 bases from J, the junction kept 13 bases outside the gene matches. Germline lookup yields CDR1 GITISATS and CDR2 ISYDGTV (reference sequence). This CDR3 comprises 14 residues. Here the CDR3 reads CALWEVLFWGKKLF. In nucleotides, the CDR3 is TGTGCCTTGTGGGAGGTATTGTTTTGGGGGAAGAAACTCTTT.

V is TRGV4 and J is TRGJ1 or TRGJ2. V was pared by 0 bases and J by 3 bases, with 8 bases of the junction left unmatched. The CDR3 totals 15 residues. Germline lookup yields CDR1 EGSTGY and CDR2 YDSYTSSV. In DNA form, the CDR3 reads TGTGCCACCTGGGATGGGCATGGGACTTATTATAAGAAACTCTTT. This encodes CATWDGHGTYYKKLF.

The chain employs TRGV9 and TRGJ1 or TRGJ2. Matching the DNA to germline supplied the J gene, which TCRdb does not give. V lost 2 bases and J lost 4; bases outside the gene matches: 11. Germline CDR1 and CDR2: GITISATS and ISYDGTV (reference sequence). The CDR3 has 15 residues. CDR3 sequence reads: CALWEGWWKYYKKLF. For the CDR3, the DNA is TGTGCCTTGTGGGAGGGGTGGTGGAAATATTATAAGAAACTCTTT.

The chain employs TRGV5 and TRGJ1 or TRGJ2. Assignment of the J gene here rests on matching the DNA to germline, because TCRdb gives none. Per the germline V gene, CDR1 is VINAFY and CDR2 is YDVSNSKD. The CDR3 is 12 residues long. The V gene end was trimmed by 3 bases and the J gene end by 9 bases; junction bases not matched to a gene: 8. The CDR3 spells CATWDGHTKKLF. DNA for the CDR3: TGTGCCACCTGGGACGGTCATACTAAGAAACTCTTT.

This clone was seen a handful of times. The chain recombines TRGV9 with TRGJ1 or TRGJ2. CDR1 is GITISATS, CDR2 ISYDGTV, per germline (reference sequence). Trimming at V came to 3 bases and at J to 10 bases, leaving 6 bases not matched to a gene. The CDR3 consists of 11 residues. The CDR3 here is CALWELKKKLF. In DNA form, the CDR3 reads TGTGCCTTGTGGGAGCTAAAAAAGAAACTCTTT.

V is TRGV3 and J is TRGJ1 or TRGJ2. V was pared by 0 bases and J by 7 bases, with 9 bases of the junction left unmatched. The CDR3 is made up of 14 amino acids. From germline, CDR1 is VTNTFY and CDR2 YDVSTARD (reference sequence). The CDR3 nucleotides read TGTGCCACCTGGGACAGGCCCTTGGAGTATAAGAAACTCTTT. This gives the protein CATWDRPLEYKKLF.

The rearrangement joins TRGV9 to TRGJ1 or TRGJ2. The J gene, left out of TCRdb, was set here by checking the DNA against germline. This CDR3 spans 15 amino acids. The germline V gene encodes CDR1 GITISATS and CDR2 ISYDGTV (reference sequence). J gave up 8 bases and V 3 bases, and 16 bases lay outside the gene matches. CDR3 protein: CALWERAATNNKKLF. DNA for the CDR3: TGTGCCTTGTGGGAGAGGGCCGCGACCAATAATAAGAAACTCTTT.

This chain uses TRGV9 with TRGJ1 or TRGJ2. The CDR3 has 15 amino acids. The V segment lost 1 base and the J segment 9 bases; nucleotides outside the gene matches: 15. Looked up from germline, CDR1 is GITISATS and CDR2 is ISYDGTV (reference sequence). CDR3 in amino acids: CALWEVRADDGKKLF. The CDR3 DNA is TGTGCCTTGTGGGAGGTTAGGGCTGACGATGGTAAGAAACTCTTT.

The chain employs TRGV3 and TRGJP2. Assignment of the J gene here rests on matching the DNA to germline, because TCRdb gives none. Germline V gives CDR1 VTNTFY, CDR2 YDVSTARD (reference sequence). Trimming took 0 bases from V and 8 from J; bases not matched to a gene: 6. The length of the CDR3 is 14 residues. The CDR3 is CATWDRPGDWIKTF. CDR3 nucleotides: TGTGCCACCTGGGACAGGCCGGGAGATTGGATCAAGACGTTT.

This clone was observed a few times. The gene calls are TRGV3 and TRGJ1 or TRGJ2. CDR1 and CDR2 (germline): VTNTFY, YDVSTARD (reference sequence). Trimming at V came to 3 bases and at J to 6 bases, leaving 5 bases not matched to a gene. CDR3 size: 12 residues. CDR3 region: CATWDRGYKKLF. The CDR3 region has the DNA TGTGCCACCTGGGACCGTGGTTATAAGAAACTCTTT.

The V call is TRGV4, the J call TRGJ1 or TRGJ2. The J gene is not listed in TCRdb, so it was assigned here from a DNA match to germline. CDR1 and CDR2 (germline): EGSTGY, YDSYTSSV. This CDR3 region has 15 residues. The V segment lost 1 base and the J segment 1 base; nucleotides outside the gene matches: 7. Here the CDR3 DNA reads TGTGCCACCTGGGATGGTCCCCCAAATTATTATAAGAAACTCTTT. Amino acid sequence: CATWDGPPNYYKKLF.

V gene TRGV5 combines with J gene TRGJ1 or TRGJ2. The J gene, not given by TCRdb, was assigned here from a germline match of the nucleotide sequence. The CDR3 covers 13 residues. Germline trimming cut 0 bases from V and 8 bases from J; bases unmatched to any gene: 7. Germline V lookup: CDR1 VINAFY, CDR2 YDVSNSKD. The CDR3 loop is CATWDRRMNKKLF. For the CDR3, the DNA is TGTGCCACCTGGGACAGGCGAATGAATAAGAAACTCTTT.

In this sample, this clone turned up a few times. The V and J genes are TRGV8 and TRGJ1 or TRGJ2. Germline lookup yields CDR1 VENAVY and CDR2 YDSYNSRV. The CDR3 has 12 amino acids. The J segment lost 6 bases and the V segment lost 3 bases, leaving 5 bases of the junction unmatched. Written as DNA, the CDR3 is TGTGCCACCTGGGATGGCCTTTATAAGAAACTCTTT. Protein sequence: CATWDGLYKKLF.

This clone has more than one count but fewer than ten. The chain has TRGV9 and TRGJ1 or TRGJ2. Germline V lookup: CDR1 GITISATS, CDR2 ISYDGTV (reference sequence). Trimming took 0 bases from V and 8 from J; bases not matched to a gene: 13. This CDR3 comprises 15 residues. The chain's CDR3 is CALWEVHGTPNKKLF. The CDR3 DNA is TGTGCCTTGTGGGAGGTGCACGGTACTCCGAATAAGAAACTCTTT.

The chain couples TRGV5 to TRGJ1 or TRGJ2. Here the J gene came from matching the DNA to germline, since TCRdb omits it. Germline V CDR1 and CDR2: VINAFY, YDVSNSKD. The CDR3 contains 13 residues. The V and J ends lost 0 bases and 8 bases, in that order; junction bases with no gene match: 7. CDR3 nucleotide sequence: TGTGCCACCTGGGACAGGCGCGTTAATAAGAAACTCTTT. Protein sequence: CATWDRRVNKKLF.

By sample share, this clone is medium-sized. The rearrangement joins TRGV3 to TRGJ1 or TRGJ2. Germline V gives CDR1 VTNTFY, CDR2 YDVSTARD (reference sequence). V was pared by 0 bases and J by 3 bases, with 2 bases of the junction left unmatched. The CDR3 runs 13 residues. The CDR3 here is CATWDRLYYKKLF. The CDR3 coding sequence is TGTGCCACCTGGGACAGGCTTTATTATAAGAAACTCTTT.

This clone was counted only a few times. V is TRGV9 and J is TRGJ1 or TRGJ2. The germline gives CDR1 GITISATS, CDR2 ISYDGTV (reference sequence). V shed 0 bases and J 14 bases; nucleotides not matched to a gene: 22. The CDR3 consists of 16 residues. This CDR3 is CALWEVRRRLAYRELF. CDR3 in DNA: TGTGCCTTGTGGGAGGTGCGTCGGAGGCTAGCCTACCGGGAACTCTTT.

This clone was detected only a few times. The gene calls are TRGV3 and TRGJ1 or TRGJ2. CDR3 length: 12 residues. Germline lookup yields CDR1 VTNTFY and CDR2 YDVSTARD (reference sequence). J gave up 10 bases and V 0 bases, and 6 bases lay outside the gene matches. CDR3 amino acids: CATWDRRGKKLF. DNA for the CDR3: TGTGCCACCTGGGACAGGCGGGGGAAGAAACTCTTT.

A V gene of TRGV3 was called, but no J gene was assigned. Germline V lookup: CDR1 VTNTFY, CDR2 YDVSTARD (reference sequence). The CDR3 is made up of 14 amino acids. The CDR3 is CATWDSRLDYKRLF. Written as DNA, the CDR3 is TGTGCCACCTGGGACAGTAGGCTTGATTATAAGAGACTCTTT.

This clone showed up just a few times. The chain joins TRGV4 to TRGJP1. J gave up 0 bases and V 6 bases, and 7 bases lay outside the gene matches. Looked up from germline, CDR1 is EGSTGY and CDR2 is YDSYTSSV. The CDR3 extends over 15 amino acids. The chain's CDR3 is CATWSLYTTGWFKIF. The DNA of the CDR3 is TGTGCCACCTGGAGCCTTTATACCACTGGTTGGTTCAAGATATTT.

Worth noting for this clone: A read error is possible here, since a much larger clone lies one base away. This CDR3 is also generated by other DNA sequences in the sample. This rearrangement joins TRGV3 to TRGJ1 or TRGJ2. Since TCRdb gives no J gene, matching the DNA to germline was used here to assign it. Germline CDR1 and CDR2: VTNTFY and YDVSTARD (reference sequence). Trimming cost V 1 base and J 2 bases; bases outside gene matches: 5. The CDR3 extends over 14 amino acids. The CDR3 spells CATWDSRDYYKKLF. CDR3 in DNA: TGTGCCACCTGGGACAGCCGGGATTATTATAAGAAACTCTTT.

This sequence joins TRGV9 and TRGJ1 or TRGJ2. Looked up from germline, CDR1 is GITISATS and CDR2 is ISYDGTV (reference sequence). The CDR3 is made up of 14 amino acids. After removal of 3 bases from V and 4 bases from J, the junction contained 9 bases not matched to a gene. CDR3 region: CALWETPGYYKKLF. The CDR3 coding sequence is TGTGCCTTGTGGGAGACCCCGGGGTATTATAAGAAACTCTTT.

The table lists this clone with a few counts. The rearrangement links TRGV5 to TRGJ1 or TRGJ2. The trim removed 0 bases at V and 4 bases at J, leaving 12 bases unmatched. Germline V gene lookup returns CDR1 VINAFY and CDR2 YDVSNSKD. The CDR3 length is 16 residues. For the CDR3, the DNA is TGTGCCACCTGGGACAGGCCAGATGGGTTATATTATAAGAAACTCTTT. This sequence encodes CATWDRPDGLYYKKLF.

Only a few counts were recorded for this clone. The genes are TRGV4 and TRGJ1 or TRGJ2. CDR1 EGSTGY and CDR2 YDSYTSSV come from the germline V gene. The junction had 6 bases not matched to a gene; V was cut back by 3 bases and J by 1 base. The length of the CDR3 is 14 residues. The CDR3 is CATWDPENYYKKLF. The DNA of the CDR3 is TGTGCCACCTGGGATCCCGAAAATTATTATAAGAAACTCTTT.

This clone came up a few times. This rearrangement joins TRGV4 to TRGJ1 or TRGJ2. V dropped 0 bases and J dropped 10; count of bases not matched to a gene: 12. This CDR3 contains 14 residues. Germline V gene lookup returns CDR1 EGSTGY and CDR2 YDSYTSSV. This CDR3 reads CATWDGRRSYKKLF. The CDR3 DNA sequence: TGTGCCACCTGGGATGGGCGTCGGAGTTACAAGAAACTCTTT.

About this clone: One end of the junction is discordant with germline, which a read error may explain. Other DNA sequences in the same sample also yield this CDR3. The rearrangement uses TRGV9 and TRGJ1 or TRGJ2. The CDR3 is made up of 13 amino acids. Germline loops: CDR1 GITISATS, CDR2 ISYDGTV (reference sequence). The CDR3 DNA reads as TGTGCCTTGTGGGAGGTTTATTACTATAAGAAACTCTTT. Encoded protein: CALWEVYYYKKLF.

The genes are TRGV4 and TRGJ1 or TRGJ2. The J gene is not listed in TCRdb, so it was assigned here from a DNA match to germline. The V gene's germline CDR1 is EGSTGY and CDR2 YDSYTSSV. There are 12 residues in the CDR3. After removal of 5 bases from V and 3 bases from J, the junction contained 4 bases not matched to a gene. The CDR3 here is CATWALYYKKLF. The CDR3, as DNA: TGTGCCACCTGGGCTCTTTATTATAAGAAACTCTTT.

V is TRGV3 and J is TRGJ1 or TRGJ2. The CDR3 has 15 amino acids. Unmatched junction bases numbered 8, after V lost 0 bases and J lost 3 bases. Per germline, CDR1 VTNTFY and CDR2 YDVSTARD (reference sequence). Here the CDR3 reads CATWDRRGSYYKKLF. Here the CDR3 DNA reads TGTGCCACCTGGGACAGGCGTGGGAGTTATTATAAGAAACTCTTT.

This clone has just one count. The chain couples TRGV4 to TRGJ1 or TRGJ2. In the absence of a J gene in TCRdb, the DNA was matched to germline to assign it here. Germline V gene sequence: CDR1 EGSTGY, CDR2 YDSYTSSV. CDR3 length: 9 amino acids. Trimming at V came to 6 bases and at J to 12 bases, leaving 5 bases not matched to a gene. The CDR3 here is CATWLGKLF. CDR3 coding DNA: TGTGCCACCTGGTTAGGGAAACTCTTT.